Listed below are T cell receptor beta chains from one sample, sequenced in a study of STAT3 mutations in large granular lymphocyte leukemia. Method: immunoSEQ multiplex PCR; TCRdb's copy keeps in-frame clones and lacks some. The sample includes some 5,400 clones, around 94% of them seen just once. Sequencing was done on a sample of peripheral blood mononuclear cells. Receptors were obtained from a man aged 55-75 years with T-cell large granular lymphocyte leukemia. Some clones in this sample may be carry-over from other donors' samples. The CDR3 runs from the conserved cysteine through the conserved F or W. D genes are given only for firm matches. Size values are once, few and many counts, or a class for expanded clones, and some rows have none.

d_call,v_call,clone_size,j_call,cdr3_nt,cdr3_aa
.,TRBV7-2,.,TRBJ2-7,TGTGCCAGCAGCTTAGCCTCAGGGGTCGGGGCCTACGAGCAGTACTTC,CASSLASGVGAYEQYF
.,TRBV6-5,.,TRBJ2-7,TGTGCCAGCAGCATGGCCGACTCCTACGAGCAGTACTTC,CASSMADSYEQYF
TRBD2,TRBV29-1,.,TRBJ2-7,TGCAGCGTTGAAGATCCATTTGGACTAGTCGGGAGCGAGCAGTACTTC,CSVEDPFGLVGSEQYF
.,TRBV27,.,TRBJ2-7,TGTGCCAGCAGTTTAAACAGTGACTCCTACGAGCAGTACTTC,CASSLNSDSYEQYF
.,TRBV15,.,TRBJ1-2,TGTGCCACCAGCCTTCGGACACAGACGGGCTACACCTTC,CATSLRTQTGYTF
TRBD1,TRBV29-1,.,TRBJ1-5,TGCAGCCCCAGAGACGGGACAGGGTTTGGGTGTCAGCCCCAGCATTTT,CSPRDGTGFGCQPQHF
.,TRBV2,.,TRBJ2-5,TGTGCCAGCAAATACCAAGAGACCCAGTACTTC,CASKYQETQYF
.,TRBV6-6,.,TRBJ2-7,TGTGCCAGCAGTTACCTGAGGCAGGGTTTACACGAGCAGTACTTC,CASSYLRQGLHEQYF
.,TRBV28,.,TRBJ2-7,TGTGCCAGCAGTCCCCCTATTAGGGAGGCCTACGAGCAGTACTTC,CASSPPIREAYEQYF
TRBD2,TRBV9,.,TRBJ2-3,TGTGCCAGAAGCGGGAGGGCCACAGATACGCAGTATTTT,CARSGRATDTQYF
.,TRBV18,.,TRBJ1-1,TGTGCCAGCTCACTGCGCGATGTTGAAGCTTTCTTT,CASSLRDVEAFF
TRBD1,TRBV30,.,TRBJ2-7,TGTGCCTGGGGGGACAGGCCGGGAGAGCAGTACTTC,CAWGDRPGEQYF
TRBD2,TRBV27,.,TRBJ2-3,TGTGCCAGCAGTTTGCTAGAAGCGGGATCGCACACAGATACGCAGTATTTT,CASSLLEAGSHTDTQYF
TRBD1,TRBV7-9,few,TRBJ1-2,TGTGCCATAGGGACAGGGGTGGACTATGGCTACACCTTC,CAIGTGVDYGYTF
TRBD2,TRBV5-1,.,TRBJ2-5,TGCGCCAGCAGTTTCGAGGGACTAGCGGTTCGAGAGACCCAGTACTTC,CASSFEGLAVRETQYF
TRBD1,TRBV2,few,TRBJ1-5,TGTGCCAGCAGCCGCGACAGGGGAAGTCAGCCCCAGCATTTT,CASSRDRGSQPQHF
TRBD2,TRBV4-3,.,TRBJ2-3,TGCGCCAGCAGCCACGGGACTAGCGGGTTCTCTAGCACAGATACGCAGTATTTT,CASSHGTSGFSSTDTQYF
TRBD1,TRBV7-9,.,TRBJ2-7,TGTGCCAGCAGCCCTAAAATACGACAGGGCTACGAGCAGTACTTC,CASSPKIRQGYEQYF
.,TRBV27,.,TRBJ1-2,TGTGCCACGGGCCTAGAAGCGGGGTATGGCTACACCTTC,CATGLEAGYGYTF
.,TRBV7-9,.,TRBJ2-7,TGTGCCAGCAGCCCTATAAGGGGTAACTCCTACGAGCAGTACTTC,CASSPIRGNSYEQYF
.,TRBV30,.,TRBJ1-2,TGTGCCTGGAGCCAAGGTGGGACCTTGGGGTCTGCCTTC,CAWSQGGTLGSAF
.,TRBV7-8,.,TRBJ1-1,TGTGCCAGCAGCTTACTGATGAACACTGAAGCTTTCTTT,CASSLLMNTEAFF
TRBD1,TRBV2,.,TRBJ1-5,TGTGCCAGCAGTCGGACAGGGCTCGGTAATCAGCCCCAGCATTTT,CASSRTGLGNQPQHF
TRBD2,TRBV27,.,TRBJ2-2,TGTGCCAGCAGTTTAGGACTAGCGGCGGTGAGCACCGGGGAGCTGTTTTTT,CASSLGLAAVSTGELFF
TRBD1,TRBV27,.,TRBJ1-2,TGTGCCAGCAGTTGGACAGGGTCGATGGGCTACACCTTC,CASSWTGSMGYTF
TRBD1,TRBV5-1,.,TRBJ1-4,TGCGCCAGCAGCATCTCCGGGACAGGAGAAGAAAAACTGTTTTTT,CASSISGTGEEKLFF
.,TRBV28,.,TRBJ1-1,TGTGCCAGTTTGTATTTTCAGGGTTTGAACACTGAAGCTTTCTTT,CASLYFQGLNTEAFF
TRBD2,TRBV7-2,.,TRBJ2-7,TGTGCCAGCAGCCAACTAGCGGGAGGCCACGAGCAGTACTTC,CASSQLAGGHEQYF
TRBD2,TRBV11-2,.,TRBJ2-1,TGTGCCAGCAGCACAGATATGGGCGGGAGGCCGAGCTCCTACAATGAGCAGTTCTTC,CASSTDMGGRPSSYNEQFF
TRBD1,TRBV10-3,.,TRBJ1-5,TGTGCCATCAGTGAGGCTGAACAGGGGATAGGTTATCAGCCCCAGCATTTT,CAISEAEQGIGYQPQHF
TRBD1,TRBV27,.,TRBJ2-5,TGTGCCAGCAGTTCTACAGGGGTGGGTGAGACCCAGTACTTC,CASSSTGVGETQYF
.,TRBV7-2,.,TRBJ2-5,TGTGCCAGCAGCAGACAGGTTGGTGAGACCCAGTACTTC,CASSRQVGETQYF
.,TRBV9,.,TRBJ2-2,TGTGCCAGCACTCAAAGCGCTTCGAACACCGGGGAGCTGTTTTTT,CASTQSASNTGELFF
.,TRBV4-1,.,TRBJ1-2,TGCGCCAGCAGCCAACTGAGAGACAGCCCATATGGCTACACCTTC,CASSQLRDSPYGYTF
TRBD1,TRBV7-2,.,TRBJ1-2,TGTGCCAGCAGCTCACCCAGGACAGGGGGCTTGTCGTACTATGGCTACACCTTC,CASSSPRTGGLSYYGYTF
TRBD2,TRBV28,.,TRBJ2-5,TGTGCCAGCAGCCTCCTAGCGGGGCAAGAGACCCAGTACTTC,CASSLLAGQETQYF
.,TRBV27,.,TRBJ2-2,TGTGCCAGCAGTTTCGGCGCAGGGGAGTACACCGGGGAGCTGTTTTTT,CASSFGAGEYTGELFF
.,TRBV29-1,.,TRBJ2-7,TGCAGCGTTGAAGGAGGGGGGCCGTCGGAATTAACGAGCGAGCAGTACTTC,CSVEGGGPSELTSEQYF
TRBD1,TRBV28,.,TRBJ1-1,TGTGCCAGCAGTATTTTCACAGGGGTGGGCACTGAAGCTTTCTTT,CASSIFTGVGTEAFF
TRBD1,TRBV18,.,TRBJ2-7,TGTGCCAGCTCAGAGGACAGGACCCTCTCCTACGAGCAGTACTTC,CASSEDRTLSYEQYF